This T cell receptor beta chain was identified during a study of T-cell memory formation after mild COVID-19. A single record per CDR3 protein comes from TCRdb applying MiXCR to the 5' RACE reads. The sample lists roughly 340,000 distinct CDR3 sequences; 15% to 20% were seen once. This clonotype was observed a handful of times. The V and J ends lost 3 bases and 5 bases respectively, with 14 bases between them. There are 15 residues in the CDR3. CDR1 SGHDT and CDR2 YYEEEE come from the germline V gene. This TCR came from a man between 18 and 35 years old who had mild COVID-19 (a few samples of this study predate the infection). Cell type and time point are not known. This rearrangement joins TRBV5-6 to TRBJ2-2, with D tentatively TRBD1 or TRBD2 (5 bases each). The sample was PBMCs or a T cell subset sorted from them (not recorded which). The CDR3 bases are TGTGCCAGCAGCTACAGGACTGAAGGGACCGGGGAGCTGTTTTTT. The encoded protein is CASSYRTEGTGELFF.